Each of the 9 T cell receptor beta chains below was sequenced from the same sample in a study of sequential checkpoint blockade in melanoma. Treatment here: randomized to nivolumab then ipilimumab (arm A) or the reverse (arm B). The data were produced by immunoSEQ multiplex PCR, yet TCRdb's version contains in-frame clones alone and is incomplete. The repertoire holds about 12,000 clones, with nearly 80% as singletons. The sample was CD8+ T cells sorted from blood (inferred from file names), taken from a patient given nivolumab and ipilimumab in sequence. The source of these receptors is a human donor with melanoma.

The CDR3 DNA sequence: TGTGCCAGCAGCTTAGCCGCAGGGATTCCCTCCTACGAGCAGTACTTC. Translation gives CASSLAAGIPSYEQYF. The chain employs TRBV7-2 and TRBJ2-7, with D maybe TRBD1 (5 bases). The length of the CDR3 is 16 residues. Germline V lookup: CDR1 SGHTA, CDR2 FQGNSA. Trimming stripped 0 bases from V and 0 bases from J, with 12 bases between. Full variable domain (rest looked up from reference TRBV7-2 and TRBJ2-7): GAGVSQSPSNKVTEKGKDVELRCDPISGHTALYWYRQSLGQGLEFLIYFQGNSAPDKSGLPSDRFSAERTGGSVSTLTIQRTQQEDSAVYLCASSLAAGIPSYEQYFGPGTRLTVT.

This clone showed up just once. The chain employs TRBV11-3 and TRBJ2-3, with 8 bases lining up with TRBD1. The CDR3 spans 16 residues. CDR1 SGHNT and CDR2 YENEEA come from the germline V gene. V was clipped by 5 bases and J by 5 bases; unmatched bases: 12. The CDR3: CASSPTRGLAGDTQYF. The DNA for the CDR3 is TGTGCCAGCAGCCCGACCAGGGGGCTAGCTGGAGATACGCAGTATTTT. Full variable domain (outside the CDR3, taken from reference TRBV11-3 and TRBJ2-3): EAGVVQSPRYKIIEKKQPVAFWCNPISGHNTLYWYLQNLGQGPELLIRYENEEAVDDSQLPKDRFSAERLKGVDSTLKIQPAELGDSAVYLCASSPTRGLAGDTQYFGPGTRLTVL.

The sample holds one count of this clone. The genes are TRBV6-1 and TRBJ2-1; 8 nucleotides line up with TRBD1. Looked up from germline, CDR1 is MNHNS and CDR2 is SASEGT. V shed 11 bases, J shed 8 bases, and the junction held 8 bases outside the gene matches. CDR3 length: 12 amino acids. The CDR3 sequence is CAGGGQGDEQFF. The CDR3, as DNA: TGTGCCGGAGGTGGACAGGGCGATGAGCAGTTCTTC.

With respect to this clone: Given a far larger clone just one base away, this is likely a sequencing read error. The rearrangement uses TRBV6-5 and TRBJ1-1; TRBD1 might be the D (5 bases). The CDR3 is 15 residues long. Germline CDR1 reads MNHEY; CDR2 reads SVGAGI. The V and J ends lost 5 bases and 6 bases respectively, with 19 bases between them. CDR3: CASSPVQGLGSEAFF. The CDR3 coding sequence is TGTGCCAGCAGTCCCGTGCAGGGTCTGGGATCTGAAGCTTTCTTT.

J is TRBJ2-7 and V is TRBV29-1; 8 bases are shared with TRBD2. CDR3 length: 15 residues. Trimming cost V 4 bases and J 7 bases; bases outside gene matches: 15. In germline, CDR1 is SQVTM, CDR2 ANQGSEA. CDR3 loop: CSVAPREGPRREQYF. CDR3 nucleotide sequence: TGCAGCGTTGCGCCCCGGGAGGGTCCGCGGCGGGAGCAGTACTTC.

The V gene is TRBV30, the J gene TRBJ2-3; D is possibly TRBD1 (6 bases). Trimming removed 8 bases from V and 0 bases from J, with 15 bases in between. Germline V gene lookup returns CDR1 GTSNPN and CDR2 SVGIG (reference sequence). The CDR3 covers 14 residues. In nucleotides, the CDR3 is TGTGCCGGGTCTAGGGGGAGCAGCACAGATACGCAGTATTTT. As protein: CAGSRGSSTDTQYF.

V gene TRBV19 combines with J gene TRBJ2-7, with 9 bases identical to TRBD1. Germline trimming cut 7 bases from V and 6 bases from J; bases unmatched to any gene: 10. Germline values: CDR1 LNHDA, CDR2 SQIVND (reference sequence). The CDR3 contains 14 residues. CDR3 sequence: CASTIGTGRSEQYF. The CDR3 DNA reads TGTGCCAGTACCATCGGGACAGGGCGAAGCGAGCAGTACTTC.

J is TRBJ2-7 and V is TRBV29-1; 7 bases match TRBD2. The CDR3 has 12 amino acids. The germline V gene encodes CDR1 SQVTM and CDR2 ANQGSEA. Losses at the gene ends were 5 bases for V and 5 bases for J; bases not matched to a gene: 6. The CDR3: CSVMAGVNEQYF. DNA of the CDR3: TGCAGCGTTATGGCGGGAGTGAACGAGCAGTACTTC.

DNA for the CDR3: TGTGCCAGCAGTTTGCAGGGGATCTATGGCTACACCTTC. This sequence encodes CASSLQGIYGYTF. This rearrangement joins TRBV27 to TRBJ1-2; tentatively, D is TRBD1 (6 bases). Germline V gene lookup returns CDR1 MNHEY and CDR2 SMNVEV (reference sequence). CDR3 length equals 13 residues. Trimming took 3 bases from V and 4 from J, leaving 9 bases between them.